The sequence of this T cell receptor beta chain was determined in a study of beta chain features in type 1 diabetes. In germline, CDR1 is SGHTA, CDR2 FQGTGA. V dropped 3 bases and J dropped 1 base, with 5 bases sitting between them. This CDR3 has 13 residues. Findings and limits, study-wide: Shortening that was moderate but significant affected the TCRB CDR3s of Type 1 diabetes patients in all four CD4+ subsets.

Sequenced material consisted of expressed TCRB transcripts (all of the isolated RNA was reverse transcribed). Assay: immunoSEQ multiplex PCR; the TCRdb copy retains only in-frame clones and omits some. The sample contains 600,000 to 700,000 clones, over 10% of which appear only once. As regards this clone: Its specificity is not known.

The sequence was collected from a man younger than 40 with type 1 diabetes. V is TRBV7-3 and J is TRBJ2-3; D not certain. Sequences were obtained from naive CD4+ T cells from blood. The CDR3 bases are TGTGCCAGCAGCTTCCTCCGCACAGATACGCAGTATTTT. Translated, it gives CASSFLRTDTQYF.